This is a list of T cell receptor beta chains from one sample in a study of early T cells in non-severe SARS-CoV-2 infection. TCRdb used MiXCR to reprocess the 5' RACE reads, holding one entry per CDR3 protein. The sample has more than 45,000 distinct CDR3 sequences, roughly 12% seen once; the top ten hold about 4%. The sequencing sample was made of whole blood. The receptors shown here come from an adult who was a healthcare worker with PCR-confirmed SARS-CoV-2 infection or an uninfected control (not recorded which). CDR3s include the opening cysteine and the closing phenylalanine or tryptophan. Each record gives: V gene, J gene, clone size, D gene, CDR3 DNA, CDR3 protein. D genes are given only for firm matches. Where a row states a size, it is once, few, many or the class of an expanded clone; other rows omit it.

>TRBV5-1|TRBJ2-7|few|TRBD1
TGCGCCAGCAGGGCGGGACAGGGTTACGAGCAGTACTTC
CASRAGQGYEQYF
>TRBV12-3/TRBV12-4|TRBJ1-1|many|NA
TGTGCCAGCAGTTGGAACACTGAAGCTTTCTTT
CASSWNTEAFF
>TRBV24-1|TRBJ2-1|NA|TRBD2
TGTGCCACCAGTGATTTGACTAGCGGGATAGGCAATGAGCAGTTCTTC
CATSDLTSGIGNEQFF
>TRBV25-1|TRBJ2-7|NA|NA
TGTGCCAGTAGGGACGGTTTCTACGAGCAGTACTTC
CASRDGFYEQYF
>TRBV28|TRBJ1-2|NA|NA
TGTGCCAGCAGTTTACTCACGGAGGTCGGGTATGCGTATGGCTACACCTTC
CASSLLTEVGYAYGYTF
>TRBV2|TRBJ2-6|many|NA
TGTGCCAGCAGTGTATCTGGGGCCAACGTCCTGACTTTC
CASSVSGANVLTF
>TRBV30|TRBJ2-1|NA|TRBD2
TGTGCCTGGGATAGCGGGGGCTACAATGAGCAGTTCTTC
CAWDSGGYNEQFF
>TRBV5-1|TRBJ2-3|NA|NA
TGCGCCAGCAGCCACGGACGTCGGGCAACCACAGATACGCAGTATTTT
CASSHGRRATTDTQYF
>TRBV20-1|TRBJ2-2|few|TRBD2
TGCAGTGCTGCCCCCTTTAGCGGGCTTAGCGCCGGGGAGCTGTTTTTT
CSAAPFSGLSAGELFF
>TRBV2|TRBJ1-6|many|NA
TGTGCCAGCAGGAACAGGGACACCTATAATTCACCCCTCCACTTT
CASRNRDTYNSPLHF
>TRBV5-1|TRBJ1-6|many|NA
TGCGCCAGCCGGGAGTTGGATTCACCCCTCCACTTT
CASRELDSPLHF
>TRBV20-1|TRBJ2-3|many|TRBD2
TGCAGTGCTTGGCGCGGACTAGCGGGGGGAATTAGCACAGATACGCAGTATTTT
CSAWRGLAGGISTDTQYF
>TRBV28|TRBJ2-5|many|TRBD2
TGTGCCAGCAGTTCAAGCGGGGGTACAGGTGTGAGGACTTGGTCCCAGTACTTC
CASSSSGGTGVRTWSQYF
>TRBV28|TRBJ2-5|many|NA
TGTGCCAGCAGTACCTCCCTCAGGAGGGGACTAGAGACCCAGTACTTC
CASSTSLRRGLETQYF
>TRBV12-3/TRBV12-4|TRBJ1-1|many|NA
TGTGCCAGCAGTCTGGGAGATCAAGCTTTCTTT
CASSLGDQAFF
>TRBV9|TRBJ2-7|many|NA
TGTGCCAGCAGCACCGAGATTGGGACGGAAGAGCAGTACTTC
CASSTEIGTEEQYF